One T cell receptor (beta chain) is described in this entry. What antigen it recognizes has not been identified. One base away there is no much larger clone; base qualities are not given. The germline V and J ends show losses of 3 bases and 5 bases respectively, and no gene match explains 9 bases of the junction. The germline V gene (reference sequence) specifies GTSNPN as CDR1 and SVGIG as CDR2. The CDR3, from cysteine to phenylalanine, totals 16 residues. Only the CDR3 DNA stays, 48 bases, in frame from base 1. The CDR3 regions of human TCRbeta chains were subjected to immunosequencing. From the authors' description of their analysis: Repertoire TCRs were matched against a reference library of SARS-CoV-2-specific TCRs generated with the MIRA antigen-specificity platform. Breadth was defined as the fraction of unique TCRs that were SARS-CoV-2-associated, and depth was defined as the fraction of total T cells that were SARS-CoV-2-associated. Using the MIRA data, each spike-specific TCR was mapped to the spike region that the TCR reacts to and placed in a CD4 or CD8 class. Log10-transformed breadth and depth values were compared by one-way ANOVA with Sidak's multiple comparisons tests. TCRdb's version of the immuneACCESS table is confined to in-frame rearrangements and falls short of the full clone set. An unresolved V gene accounts for under half of the shortfall where checked; the remainder is of unknown origin. D and trimming were read from the DNA, whereas the V and J calls and clone size are those reported in that table. The sample yields some 130,000 clones; about nine tenths were counted once. Together, the top ten hold around a sixth of the sample.

The record originates from a study of T cell responses to AZD1222 COVID-19 vaccine (dated by TCRdb to about 2021). With respect to the entire study: A total of over 230 trial participants underwent TCR sequencing, of whom 207 received two doses of AZD1222 and about 25 received two doses of the MenACWY control vaccine. Trial participants were enrolled by age into subgroups of 18-55, 56-69 and 70-plus years, and around 140, 26 and 57 TCR-sequenced participants, respectively, were included in these subgroups.

Read against the paper, the sample's time point label means: baseline before first vaccination. What the treatment or condition label conveys for this sample: meningococcal conjugate vaccine given as trial control. Vaccinee samples were obtained from the UK trials COV001 and COV002, which included a single-blind randomized controlled phase 2/3 trial of AZD1222 (ChAdOx1 nCoV-19) in healthy adults. For TCRbeta chain sequencing, PBMC samples from trial participants were taken at day 0 and at day 28 after the second dose. General study outcomes and caveats: Spike-specific TCR breadth and depth rose significantly after two AZD1222 doses compared with day 0 and with MenACWY recipients. Conclusions about previously exposed vaccinees were limited because only a handful of AZD1222 recipients were SARS-CoV-2 seropositive at baseline. Because no day 14 peak-response samples were available, the repertoires could be characterized only after the peak T cell response. Epitopes outside the regions mutated in the B.1.351 and B.1.1.7 variants were reportedly recognized by nearly half of the unique spike-specific TCRs. Participants were mostly white British and included more females than males, and it was suggested by the authors that clonal diversity may have been underestimated. The 56-69-year group was small, and its depth increase did not reach significance, likely because of low power. The vaccine-associated CD4 TCRs covered the entire spike protein, and the dominant responses fell in regions 160-218 and 743-854.

The rearranged chain carries TRBV30 and TRBJ2-1; TRBD2 lines up with 11 middle nucleotides. The specimen comprised peripheral blood, sampled on day 0 of MenACWY control vaccination. This TCR came from an adult in good health. The CDR3 loop reads CAWRAFSGRGDNEQFF. The nucleotide sequence is given as TGTGCCTGGAGGGCCTTTAGCGGGAGGGGCGACAATGAGCAGTTCTTC. The entire variable domain, with the stretches around the CDR3 drawn from the reference TRBV30 and TRBJ2-1 proteins, is SQTIHQWPATLVQPVGSPLSLECTVEGTSNPNLYWYRQAAGRGLQLLFYSVGIGQISSEVPQNLSASRPQDRQFILSSKKLLLSDSGFYLCAWRAFSGRGDNEQFFGPGTRLTVL.